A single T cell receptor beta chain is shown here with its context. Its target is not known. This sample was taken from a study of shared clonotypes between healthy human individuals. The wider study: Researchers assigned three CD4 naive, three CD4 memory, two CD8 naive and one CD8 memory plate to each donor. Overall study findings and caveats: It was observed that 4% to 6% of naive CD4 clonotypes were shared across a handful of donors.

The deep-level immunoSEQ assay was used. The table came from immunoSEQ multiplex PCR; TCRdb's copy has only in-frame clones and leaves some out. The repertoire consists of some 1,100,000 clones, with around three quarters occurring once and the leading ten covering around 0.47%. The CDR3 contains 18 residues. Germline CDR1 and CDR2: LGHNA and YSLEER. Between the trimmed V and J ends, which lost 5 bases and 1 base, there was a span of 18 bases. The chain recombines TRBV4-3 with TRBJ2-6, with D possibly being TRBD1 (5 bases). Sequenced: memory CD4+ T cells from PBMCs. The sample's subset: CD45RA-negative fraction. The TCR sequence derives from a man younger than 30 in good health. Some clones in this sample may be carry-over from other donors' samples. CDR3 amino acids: CASSKVRQGRSGANVLTF. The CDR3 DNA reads TGCGCCAGCAGCAAGGTGAGGCAGGGTCGGTCTGGGGCCAACGTCCTGACTTTC.